The sequence of this TCR beta chain was determined in a study of T-cell reconstitution after alpha-beta-depleted transplantation in children. This clonotype appeared many times. The antigen is undetermined. A TCRbeta library incorporating unique molecular identifiers was prepared. TCRdb analysed the PCR reads with MiXCR anew, one entry per CDR3 protein. The table includes about a million distinct CDR3 sequences, around 30% detected once. Whole-study findings and limits: About two months after transplant, alpha-beta T cells reportedly came from several hundred expanded graft clones.

Per germline, CDR1 SGHTA and CDR2 FQGNSA. There are 14 residues in the CDR3. Trimming shortened V by 6 bases and J by 5 bases, and 13 bases separated the two germline ends. This TCR derives from a boy under two years old who had a stem cell transplant for SCID, so the T cells may come from the graft donor. The sample in question was PBMCs, mostly from graft donor cells, obtained 360 days after TCRalphabeta/CD19-depleted stem cell transplant. The V and J genes are TRBV7-2 and TRBJ2-2; D might be TRBD1 (6 bases). The CDR3 bases are TGTGCCAGCAGGAGGACAGATGGAACCGGGGAGCTGTTTTTT. Encoded protein: CASRRTDGTGELFF.